Presented here are 18 T cell receptor beta chains from one specimen sequenced in a study of early T cells in non-severe SARS-CoV-2 infection. TCRdb re-derived calls from the 5' RACE reads in MiXCR, one entry per CDR3 protein. The table includes tens of thousands of distinct CDR3 sequences, approximately 10% detected once. The starting material was whole blood, obtained at baseline. Every receptor here comes from an adult who was a healthcare worker with PCR-confirmed SARS-CoV-2 infection or an uninfected control (not recorded which).

This clonotype was detected only a few times. J is TRBJ2-3 and V is TRBV7-9; D not resolved. Germline V gene sequence: CDR1 SEHNR, CDR2 FQNEAQ (reference sequence). Deletions cut 3 bases from V and 4 bases from J, with 14 bases between. The CDR3 totals 15 residues. CDR3 nucleotide sequence: TGTGCCAGCAGCTTTGGCTACAGCAAGGCAGATACGCAGTATTTT. Protein product: CASSFGYSKADTQYF.

This chain joins TRBV20-1 and TRBJ2-1; D not certain. Germline assignment: CDR1 DFQATT and CDR2 SNEGSKA (reference sequence). V was cut by 6 bases and J by 7 bases, with 10 bases left in between. There are 11 residues in the CDR3. As DNA, the CDR3 is TGCAGTGCAACCCAAGGAAATGAGCAGTTCTTC. This sequence encodes CSATQGNEQFF.

This clonotype was found many times. CDR3 in amino acids: CSASWTVSDEQYF. Here the CDR3 DNA reads TGCAGTGCTAGCTGGACAGTGTCTGACGAGCAGTACTTC. The chain has TRBV20-1 and TRBJ2-7; perhaps TRBD1 as D (6 bases). Trimming removed 3 bases from V and 5 bases from J, with 14 bases in between. The CDR3 contains 13 residues. Germline V gene sequence: CDR1 DFQATT, CDR2 SNEGSKA (reference sequence).

This clonotype was observed at least ten times. In DNA form, the CDR3 reads TGTGCCAGCAGCTTAGACCCCAAAAACATTCAGTACTTC. Protein: CASSLDPKNIQYF. The chain employs TRBV7-3 and TRBJ2-4; D uncertain. Between the trimmed V and J ends, which lost 2 bases and 2 bases, there was a span of 4 bases. The germline gives CDR1 SGHTA, CDR2 FQGTGA. CDR3 length: 13 amino acids. Based on the CDR3 plus reference TRBV7-3 and TRBJ2-4, the full variable domain is GAGVSQTPSNKVTEKGKYVELRCDPISGHTALYWYRQSLGQGPEFLIYFQGTGAADDSGLPNDRFFAVRPEGSVSTLKIQRTERGDSAVYLCASSLDPKNIQYFGAGTRLSVL.

V and J are TRBV28 and TRBJ2-7, with 9 bases fitting TRBD2. The V and J ends lost 2 bases and 0 bases, in that order; junction bases with no gene match: 5. The CDR3 is made up of 16 amino acids. Germline V CDR1 and CDR2: MDHEN, SYDVKM. CDR3 in amino acids: CASSLTSGGSSYEQYF. The CDR3 DNA follows: TGTGCCAGCAGTTTAACAAGCGGGGGGTCCTCCTACGAGCAGTACTTC. Using reference TRBV28 and TRBJ2-7 for the parts outside the CDR3, the full variable domain is DVKVTQSSRYLVKRTGEKVFLECVQDMDHENMFWYRQDPGLGLRLIYFSYDVKMKEKGDIPEGYSVSREKKERFSLILESASTNQTSMYLCASSLTSGGSSYEQYFGPGTRLTVT.

This chain connects TRBV29-1 to TRBJ2-1; the match to TRBD1 covers 12 bases. The germline V gene encodes CDR1 SQVTM and CDR2 ANQGSEA. J gave up 10 bases and V 6 bases, and 16 bases lay outside the gene matches. The CDR3 has 16 residues. The CDR3 is CSVGKPGQGAPWEQFF. DNA of the CDR3: TGCAGCGTGGGGAAACCGGGACAGGGGGCCCCTTGGGAGCAGTTCTTC.

The V and J genes are TRBV7-9 and TRBJ2-1, with 11 positions matching TRBD2. V trimming: 5 bases; J trimming: 3 bases; junction bases outside the gene matches: 9. CDR1 SEHNR and CDR2 FQNEAQ come from the germline V gene (reference sequence). This CDR3 has 17 amino acids. The DNA for the CDR3 is TGTGCCAGCAGCCCCCGACTAGCGGGAACGGACTACAATGAGCAGTTCTTC. This sequence encodes CASSPRLAGTDYNEQFF.

This clonotype was seen many times. The chain is built from TRBV3-1 and TRBJ2-1; 10 nucleotides line up with TRBD2. Germline CDR1 LGHDT, CDR2 YNNKEL (reference sequence). This CDR3 region has 18 residues. The V segment lost 0 bases and the J segment 4 bases; nucleotides outside the gene matches: 9. CDR3 amino acids: CASSQDFVVAGGYNEQFF. Here the CDR3 DNA reads TGTGCCAGCAGCCAAGATTTCGTCGTAGCGGGAGGTTACAATGAGCAGTTCTTC.

The genes are TRBV7-6 and TRBJ1-1; TRBD1 matches at 7 bases. The CDR3 runs to 15 residues. The V gene end was trimmed by 0 bases and the J gene end by 4 bases; junction bases not matched to a gene: 5. Per germline, CDR1 SGHVS and CDR2 FNYEAQ. The CDR3 DNA reads TGTGCCAGCAGCTTAGCAGGGGGCGGCGGCACTGAAGCTTTCTTT. It is translated as CASSLAGGGGTEAFF. The whole variable domain, remainder taken from reference TRBV7-6 and TRBJ1-1, is GAGVSQSPRYKVTKRGQDVALRCDPISGHVSLYWYRQALGQGPEFLTYFNYEAQQDKSGLPNDRFSAERPEGSISTLTIQRTEQRDSAMYRCASSLAGGGGTEAFFGQGTRLTVV.

A few counts support this clonotype. This chain joins TRBV18 and TRBJ2-3; D not resolved. Germline CDR1 KGHSH, CDR2 LQKENI. This CDR3 spans 14 amino acids. V dropped 8 bases and J dropped 5 bases, with 17 bases sitting between them. CDR3: CASANSNWGDTQYF. The CDR3 DNA reads as TGTGCCAGCGCTAATAGCAATTGGGGAGATACGCAGTATTTT.

This clonotype has a count of ten or more. V and J are TRBV28 and TRBJ2-1; TRBD1 aligns across 11 bases. The CDR3 covers 16 residues. Germline V gene lookup returns CDR1 MDHEN and CDR2 SYDVKM. The trim removed 5 bases at V and 7 bases at J, leaving 10 bases unmatched. CDR3: CASSTNGQGAGNEQFF. CDR3 bases: TGTGCCAGCAGTACCAACGGACAGGGGGCTGGGAATGAGCAGTTCTTC.

The chain carries TRBV27 and TRBJ1-4, with D unresolved. Germline assignment: CDR1 MNHEY and CDR2 SMNVEV (reference sequence). This CDR3 region has 14 residues. Deletions cut 6 bases from V and 0 bases from J, with 8 bases between. CDR3 residues: CASRPIATNEKLFF. CDR3 nucleotides: TGTGCCAGCAGACCTATTGCAACTAATGAAAAACTGTTTTTT.

The table lists this clonotype with a few counts. In DNA, the CDR3 is TGTGCCAGCTCACCACTCGACAGCGGGAATTCACCCCTCCACTTT. Translating it yields CASSPLDSGNSPLHF. V is TRBV18 and J is TRBJ1-6; tentatively, D is TRBD1 (5 bases). The length of the CDR3 is 15 residues. V lost 1 base and J 7 bases, leaving 11 bases between the germline ends. Germline V CDR1 and CDR2: KGHSH, LQKENI. The full variable domain, completed using reference TRBV18 and TRBJ1-6, is NAGVMQNPRHLVRRRGQEARLRCSPMKGHSHVYWYRQLPEEGLKFMVYLQKENIIDESGMPKERFSAEFPKEGPSILRIQQVVRGDSAAYFCASSPLDSGNSPLHFGNGTRLTVT.

This clonotype was detected only a few times. V is TRBV24-1 and J is TRBJ1-2, with 7 bases lining up with TRBD1. The CDR3 consists of 14 residues. The trim removed 5 bases at V and 2 bases at J, leaving 4 bases unmatched. Germline CDR1 reads KGHDR; CDR2 reads SFDVKD. The CDR3 is CATSALGQNYGYTF. The CDR3 region has the DNA TGTGCCACCAGTGCATTGGGACAGAACTATGGCTACACCTTC.

This clonotype was observed a handful of times. The chain uses TRBV14 and TRBJ2-7; D is undetermined. V gave up 3 bases and J gave up 6 bases, with 12 bases separating them. The CDR3 has 13 amino acids. The germline V gene encodes CDR1 SGHDN and CDR2 FVKESK. CDR3 nucleotides: TGTGCCAGCAGCCACTCACGACACGGCGAGCAGTACTTC. Translated, it gives CASSHSRHGEQYF.

The chain recombines TRBV11-1 with TRBJ1-1; no firm D call. Germline values: CDR1 SGHAT, CDR2 FQDESV (reference sequence). Trimming took off 3 bases at V and 5 bases at J, with 7 bases between the two ends. This CDR3 has 12 amino acids. The CDR3 here is CASSFERTEAFF. The CDR3 DNA follows: TGTGCCAGCAGCTTCGAACGGACTGAAGCTTTCTTT.

The chain has TRBV6-6 and TRBJ1-2; maybe TRBD1 (6 bases). The CDR3 runs 15 residues. The V end lost 7 bases, the J end lost 4 bases, and 19 bases lay between the germline ends. Germline V gene data show CDR1 as MNHNY and CDR2 as SVGAGI (reference sequence). The CDR3 DNA reads TGTGCCAGCACCCCCCGGGACACTTCCATCTATGGCTACACCTTC. This sequence encodes CASTPRDTSIYGYTF.

This clonotype came up a few times. This sequence joins TRBV10-2 and TRBJ2-7, with 8 bases identical to TRBD1. Germline CDR1 WSHSY, CDR2 SAAADI. With 6 bases clipped from V and 3 bases from J, the junction kept 4 bases outside the gene matches. This CDR3 has 13 amino acids. The CDR3 coding sequence is TGCGCCAGCAGACGAGGACAGGGCTACGAGCAGTACTTC. Translated: CASRRGQGYEQYF.